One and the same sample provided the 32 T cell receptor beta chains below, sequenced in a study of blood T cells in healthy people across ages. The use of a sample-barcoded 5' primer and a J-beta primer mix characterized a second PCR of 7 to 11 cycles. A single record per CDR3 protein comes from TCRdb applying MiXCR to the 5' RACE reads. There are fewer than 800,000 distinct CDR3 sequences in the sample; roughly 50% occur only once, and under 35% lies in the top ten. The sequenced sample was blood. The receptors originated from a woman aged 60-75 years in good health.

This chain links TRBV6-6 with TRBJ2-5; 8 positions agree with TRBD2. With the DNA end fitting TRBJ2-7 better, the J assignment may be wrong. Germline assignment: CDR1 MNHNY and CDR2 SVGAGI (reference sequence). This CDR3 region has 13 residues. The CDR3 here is CASNIAGRYEQYF. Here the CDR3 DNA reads TGTGCCAGCAACATAGCGGGAAGGTACGAGCAGTACTTC.

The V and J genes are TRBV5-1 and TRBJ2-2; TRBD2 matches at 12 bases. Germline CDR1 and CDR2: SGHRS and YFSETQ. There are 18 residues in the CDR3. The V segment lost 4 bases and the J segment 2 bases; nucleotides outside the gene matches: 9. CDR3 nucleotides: TGCGCCAGCAGCCCGATAGGACTAGCGGGGTTCAACACCGGGGAGCTGTTTTTT. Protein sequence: CASSPIGLAGFNTGELFF. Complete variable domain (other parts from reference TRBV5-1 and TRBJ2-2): KAGVTQTPRYLIKTRGQQVTLSCSPISGHRSVSWYQQTPGQGLQFLFEYFSETQRNKGNFPGRFSGRQFSNSRSEMNVSTLELGDSALYLCASSPIGLAGFNTGELFFGEGSRLTVL.

CDR3: CASVGQGISHGYTF. The CDR3 region has the DNA TGTGCCAGCGTAGGGCAGGGGATTTCTCATGGCTACACCTTC. The gene calls are TRBV28 and TRBJ1-2, with a possible D match to TRBD1 (6 bases). The V and J ends lost 8 bases and 6 bases respectively, with 19 bases between them. Looked up from germline, CDR1 is MDHEN and CDR2 is SYDVKM. This CDR3 spans 14 amino acids.

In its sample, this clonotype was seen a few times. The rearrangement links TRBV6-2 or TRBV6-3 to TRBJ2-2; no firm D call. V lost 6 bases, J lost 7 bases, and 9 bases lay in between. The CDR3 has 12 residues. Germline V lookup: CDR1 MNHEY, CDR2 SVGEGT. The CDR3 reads CASSRGSGELFF. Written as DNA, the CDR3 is TGTGCCAGCAGCCGTGGTAGCGGGGAGCTGTTTTTT.

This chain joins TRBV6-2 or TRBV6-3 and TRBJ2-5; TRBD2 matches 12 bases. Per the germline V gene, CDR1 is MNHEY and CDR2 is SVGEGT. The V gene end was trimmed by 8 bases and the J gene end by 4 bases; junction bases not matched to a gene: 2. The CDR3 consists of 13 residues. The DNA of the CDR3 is TGTGCCAGCCGACTAGCGGGAGCAGAGACCCAGTACTTC. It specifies CASRLAGAETQYF.

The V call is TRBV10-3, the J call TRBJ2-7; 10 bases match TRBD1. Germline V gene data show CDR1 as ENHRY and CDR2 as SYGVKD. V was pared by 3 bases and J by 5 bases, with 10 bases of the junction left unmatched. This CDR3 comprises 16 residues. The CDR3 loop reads CAISDRAGTGVNEQYF. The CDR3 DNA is TGTGCCATCAGTGACAGGGCCGGGACAGGGGTCAACGAGCAGTACTTC.

CDR3 in DNA: TGTGCCAGCAGTTTATGGCACAGGGCGACAAGGGAGCAGTACTTC. This translates into CASSLWHRATREQYF. The V call is TRBV28, the J call TRBJ2-5; possible D gene TRBD1, 6 bases. The CDR3 runs 15 residues. Germline values: CDR1 MDHEN, CDR2 SYDVKM. V was cut by 0 bases and J by 11 bases, with 19 bases left in between.

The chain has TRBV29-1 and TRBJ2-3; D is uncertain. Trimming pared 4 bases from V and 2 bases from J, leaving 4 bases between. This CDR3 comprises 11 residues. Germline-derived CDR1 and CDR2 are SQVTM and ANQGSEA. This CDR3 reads CSVGHTDTQYF. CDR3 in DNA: TGCAGCGTTGGCCACACAGATACGCAGTATTTT.

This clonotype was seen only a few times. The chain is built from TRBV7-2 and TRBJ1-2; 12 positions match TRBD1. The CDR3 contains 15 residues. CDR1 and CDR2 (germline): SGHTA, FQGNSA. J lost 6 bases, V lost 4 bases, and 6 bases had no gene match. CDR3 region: CASSSWGTGGDGYTF. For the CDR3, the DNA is TGTGCCAGCAGCTCCTGGGGGACAGGGGGCGATGGCTACACCTTC.

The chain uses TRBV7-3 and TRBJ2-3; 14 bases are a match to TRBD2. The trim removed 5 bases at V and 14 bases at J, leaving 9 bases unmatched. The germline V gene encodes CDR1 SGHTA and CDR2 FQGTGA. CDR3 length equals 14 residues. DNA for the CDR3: TGTGCCAGCAGCCCCGGGACTAGCGGGAGCCACAGGTATTTT. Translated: CASSPGTSGSHRYF.

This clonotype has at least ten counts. The CDR3 region is CASSLVAGEQYF. The CDR3 DNA reads TGTGCCAGCAGCCTGGTGGCGGGTGAGCAGTACTTC. The chain combines TRBV11-1 with TRBJ2-7, with a possible D match to TRBD2 (5 bases). The CDR3 length is 12 residues. V lost 5 bases to trimming and J lost 7 bases, with 12 bases between them. From germline, CDR1 is SGHAT and CDR2 FQDESV (reference sequence).

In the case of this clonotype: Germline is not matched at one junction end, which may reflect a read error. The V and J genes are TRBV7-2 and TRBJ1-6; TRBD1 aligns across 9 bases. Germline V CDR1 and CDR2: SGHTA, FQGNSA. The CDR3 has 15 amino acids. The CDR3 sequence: CASSQGQGYNSPPHF. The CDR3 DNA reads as TGTGCCAGCAGCCAGGGACAGGGCTATAATTCACCCCCCCACTTT.

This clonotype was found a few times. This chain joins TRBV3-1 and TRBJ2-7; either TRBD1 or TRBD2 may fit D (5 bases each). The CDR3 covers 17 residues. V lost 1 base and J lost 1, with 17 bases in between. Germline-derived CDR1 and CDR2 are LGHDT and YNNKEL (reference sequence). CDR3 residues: CASSQVGTFGASYEQYF. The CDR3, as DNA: TGTGCCAGCAGCCAAGTTGGGACCTTTGGGGCTTCCTACGAGCAGTACTTC.

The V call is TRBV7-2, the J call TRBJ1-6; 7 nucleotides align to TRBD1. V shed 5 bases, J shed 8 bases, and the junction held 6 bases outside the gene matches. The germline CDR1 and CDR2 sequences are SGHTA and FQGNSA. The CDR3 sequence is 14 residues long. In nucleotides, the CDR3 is TGTGCCAGCAGCCCGTTAGGACAGGATTCACCCCTCCACTTT. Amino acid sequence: CASSPLGQDSPLHF.

CDR3 sequence: CASRGLAGEADTQYF. The CDR3 DNA is TGTGCCAGCAGGGGACTAGCGGGTGAAGCAGATACGCAGTATTTT. This chain links TRBV6-1 with TRBJ2-3; 12 positions match TRBD2. CDR3 length: 15 amino acids. Germline V gene sequence: CDR1 MNHNS, CDR2 SASEGT. V lost 6 bases to trimming and J lost 4 bases; unmatched junction nucleotides: 5.

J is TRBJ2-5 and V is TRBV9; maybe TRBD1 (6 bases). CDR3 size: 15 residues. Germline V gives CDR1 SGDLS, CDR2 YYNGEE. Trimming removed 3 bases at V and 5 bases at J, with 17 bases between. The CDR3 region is CASSGTGSSWETQYF. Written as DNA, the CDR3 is TGTGCCAGCAGCGGAACAGGGTCTTCGTGGGAGACCCAGTACTTC.

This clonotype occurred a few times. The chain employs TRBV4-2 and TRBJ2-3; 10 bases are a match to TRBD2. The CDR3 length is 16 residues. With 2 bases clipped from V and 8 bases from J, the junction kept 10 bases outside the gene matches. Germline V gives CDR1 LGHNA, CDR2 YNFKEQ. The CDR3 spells CASSQTSGIGRRTQYF. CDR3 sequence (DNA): TGTGCCAGCAGCCAAACTAGCGGGATCGGCCGACGTACGCAGTATTTT.

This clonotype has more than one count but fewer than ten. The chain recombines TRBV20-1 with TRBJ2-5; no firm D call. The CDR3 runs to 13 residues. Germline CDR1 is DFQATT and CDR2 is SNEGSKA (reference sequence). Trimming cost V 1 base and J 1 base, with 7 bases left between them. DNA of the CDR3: TGCAGTGCTAGAGGAGGAGCCCAAGAGACCCAGTACTTC. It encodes CSARGGAQETQYF.

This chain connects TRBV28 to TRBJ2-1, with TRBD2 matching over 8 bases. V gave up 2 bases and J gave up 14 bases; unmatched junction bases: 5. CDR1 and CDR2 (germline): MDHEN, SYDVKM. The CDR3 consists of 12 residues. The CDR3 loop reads CASSLLAGREFF. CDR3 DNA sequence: TGTGCCAGCAGTTTACTTGCCGGGAGGGAGTTCTTC.

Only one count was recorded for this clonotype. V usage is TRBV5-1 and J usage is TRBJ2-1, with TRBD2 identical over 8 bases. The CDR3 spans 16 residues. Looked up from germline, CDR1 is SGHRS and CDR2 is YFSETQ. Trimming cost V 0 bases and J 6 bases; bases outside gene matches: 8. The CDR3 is CASSLALLAGFNEQFF. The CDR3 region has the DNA TGCGCCAGCAGCTTGGCACTCCTAGCGGGTTTCAATGAGCAGTTCTTC. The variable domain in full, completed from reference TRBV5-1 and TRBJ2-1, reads KAGVTQTPRYLIKTRGQQVTLSCSPISGHRSVSWYQQTPGQGLQFLFEYFSETQRNKGNFPGRFSGRQFSNSRSEMNVSTLELGDSALYLCASSLALLAGFNEQFFGPGTRLTVL.

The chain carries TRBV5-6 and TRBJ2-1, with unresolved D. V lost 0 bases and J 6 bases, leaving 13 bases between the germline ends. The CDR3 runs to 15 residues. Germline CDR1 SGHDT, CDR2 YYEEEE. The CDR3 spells CASSLGFTPFNEQFF. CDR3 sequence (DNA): TGTGCCAGCAGCTTGGGCTTTACTCCTTTCAATGAGCAGTTCTTC.

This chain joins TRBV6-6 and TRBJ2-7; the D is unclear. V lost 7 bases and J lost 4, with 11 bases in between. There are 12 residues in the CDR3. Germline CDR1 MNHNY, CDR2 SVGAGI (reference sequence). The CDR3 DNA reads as TGTGCCAGCAACCCCGGCACGTACGAGCAGTACTTC. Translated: CASNPGTYEQYF.

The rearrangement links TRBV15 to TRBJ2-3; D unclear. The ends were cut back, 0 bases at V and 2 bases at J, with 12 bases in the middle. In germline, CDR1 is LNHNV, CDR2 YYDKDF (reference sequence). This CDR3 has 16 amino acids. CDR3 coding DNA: TGTGCCACCAGCAGAGATATGGGCGGCAACACAGATACGCAGTATTTT. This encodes CATSRDMGGNTDTQYF.

CDR3 loop: CSAGYGGSGRETQYF. The CDR3 nucleotides read TGCAGTGCTGGCTATGGGGGGTCGGGAAGAGAGACCCAGTACTTC. This chain uses TRBV20-1 with TRBJ2-7; TRBD2 might be the D (6 bases). TRBJ2-5 matches the DNA end more closely, so the J call is doubtful. Germline loops: CDR1 DFQATT, CDR2 SNEGSKA (reference sequence). The CDR3 is 15 residues long.

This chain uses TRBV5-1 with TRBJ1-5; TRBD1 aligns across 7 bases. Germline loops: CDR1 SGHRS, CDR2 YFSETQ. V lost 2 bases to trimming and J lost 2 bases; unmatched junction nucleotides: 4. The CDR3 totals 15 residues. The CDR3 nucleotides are TGCGCCAGCAGCTTACTAGGACAGGGCAATCAGCCCCAGCATTTT. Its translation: CASSLLGQGNQPQHF.

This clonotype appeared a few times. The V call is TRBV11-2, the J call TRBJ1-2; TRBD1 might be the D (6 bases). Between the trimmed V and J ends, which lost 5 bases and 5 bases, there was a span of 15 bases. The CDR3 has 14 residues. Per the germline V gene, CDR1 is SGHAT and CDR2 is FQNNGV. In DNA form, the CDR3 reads TGTGCCAGCAGCCCCCTGGGAGGGGGATATGGCTACACCTTC. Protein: CASSPLGGGYGYTF.

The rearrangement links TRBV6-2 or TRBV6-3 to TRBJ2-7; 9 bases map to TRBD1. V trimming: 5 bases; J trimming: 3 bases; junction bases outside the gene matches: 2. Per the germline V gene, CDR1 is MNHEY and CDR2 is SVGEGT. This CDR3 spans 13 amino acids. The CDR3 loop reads CASSQTGGYEQYF. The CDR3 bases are TGTGCCAGCAGTCAGACAGGGGGCTACGAGCAGTACTTC.

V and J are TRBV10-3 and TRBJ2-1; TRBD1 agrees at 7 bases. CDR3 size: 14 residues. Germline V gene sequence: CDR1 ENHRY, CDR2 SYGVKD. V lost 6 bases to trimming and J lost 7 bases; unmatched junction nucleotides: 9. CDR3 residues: CAIRGVTGSNEQFF. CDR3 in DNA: TGTGCCATCAGAGGCGTGACAGGGTCAAATGAGCAGTTCTTC.

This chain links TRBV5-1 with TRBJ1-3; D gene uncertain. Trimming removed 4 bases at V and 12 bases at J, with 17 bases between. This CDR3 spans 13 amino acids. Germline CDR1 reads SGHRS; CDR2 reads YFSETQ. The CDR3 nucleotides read TGCGCCAGCAGCGATGACCACACGACGGGCATATATTTT. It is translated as CASSDDHTTGIYF.

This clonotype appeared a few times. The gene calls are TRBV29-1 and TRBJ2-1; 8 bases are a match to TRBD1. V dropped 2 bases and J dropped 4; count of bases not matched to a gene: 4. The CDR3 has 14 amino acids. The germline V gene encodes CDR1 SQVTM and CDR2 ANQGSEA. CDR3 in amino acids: CSVEPGQGYNEQFF. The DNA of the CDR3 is TGCAGCGTTGAACCAGGACAGGGTTACAATGAGCAGTTCTTC.

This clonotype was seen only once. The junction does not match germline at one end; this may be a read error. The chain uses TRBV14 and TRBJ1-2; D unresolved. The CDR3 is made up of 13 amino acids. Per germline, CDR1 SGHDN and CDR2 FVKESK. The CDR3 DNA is TGTACCAGCAGCCCCGGAGGAAACTATGGCTACACCTTC. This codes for CTSSPGGNYGYTF.

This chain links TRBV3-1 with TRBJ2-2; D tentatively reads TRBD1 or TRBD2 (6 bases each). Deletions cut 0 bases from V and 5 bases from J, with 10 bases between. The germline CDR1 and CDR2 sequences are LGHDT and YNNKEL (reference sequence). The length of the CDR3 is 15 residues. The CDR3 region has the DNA TGTGCCAGCAGCCAAGATTTAGGGGGGACCGGGGAGCTGTTTTTT. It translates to CASSQDLGGTGELFF.